Each of the 3 T cell receptor beta chains below was sequenced from the same sample in a study of T cell changes during pregnancy in multiple sclerosis. Sequencing was performed with immunoSEQ multiplex PCR; in TCRdb, only in-frame clones are kept and a portion is missing. The table includes 55,000 to 85,000 clones, about nine tenths detected once. This material consisted of peripheral blood, taken in the second trimester of pregnancy. These receptors were obtained from a female donor with multiple sclerosis, enrolled in a pregnancy study.

The rearrangement links TRBV4-1 to TRBJ2-1; 12 bases align to TRBD2. Trimming took 4 bases from V and 5 from J; bases not matched to a gene: 12. Germline V gene data show CDR1 as MGHRA and CDR2 as YSYEKL. CDR3 length: 18 amino acids. In DNA, the CDR3 is TGCGCCAGCAGCCGAGGCCCCCTAGCGGGGGGGGAGAACAATGAGCAGTTCTTC. Its translation: CASSRGPLAGGENNEQFF.

CDR3 sequence: CASSGGQTNSPLHF. In DNA form, the CDR3 reads TGCGCCAGCAGCGGGGGACAGACTAATTCACCCCTCCACTTT. V is TRBV5-1 and J is TRBJ1-6; 7 positions match TRBD1. CDR3 length equals 14 residues. Germline V gene lookup returns CDR1 SGHRS and CDR2 YFSETQ. Trimming took 4 bases from V and 6 from J; bases not matched to a gene: 4.

The table lists this clone with a count of one. The CDR3 DNA is TGTGCCAGTAGTATGGTACAAGGAAGACTTGGCTACACCTTC. Protein product: CASSMVQGRLGYTF. The chain uses TRBV19 and TRBJ1-2; D remains unclear. This CDR3 region has 14 residues. Germline loops: CDR1 LNHDA, CDR2 SQIVND (reference sequence). The V and J ends lost 3 bases and 7 bases respectively, with 15 bases between them.